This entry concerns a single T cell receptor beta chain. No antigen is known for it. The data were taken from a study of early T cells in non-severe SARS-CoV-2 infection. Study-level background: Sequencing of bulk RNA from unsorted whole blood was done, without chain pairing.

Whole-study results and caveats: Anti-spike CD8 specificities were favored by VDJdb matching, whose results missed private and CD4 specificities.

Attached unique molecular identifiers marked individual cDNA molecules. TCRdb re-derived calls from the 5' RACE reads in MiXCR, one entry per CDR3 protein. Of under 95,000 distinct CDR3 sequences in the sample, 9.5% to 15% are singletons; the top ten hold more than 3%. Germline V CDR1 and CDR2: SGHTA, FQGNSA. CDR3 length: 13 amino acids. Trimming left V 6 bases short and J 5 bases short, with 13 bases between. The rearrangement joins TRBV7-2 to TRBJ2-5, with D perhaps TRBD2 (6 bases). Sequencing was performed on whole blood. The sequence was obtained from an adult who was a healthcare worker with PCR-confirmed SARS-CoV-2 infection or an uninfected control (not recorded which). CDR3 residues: CASSQRVAETQYF. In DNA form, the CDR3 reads TGTGCCAGCAGTCAGCGGGTGGCGGAGACCCAGTACTTC.